These 30 T cell receptor beta chains were sequenced from one sample in a study of OX40 agonist ivuxolimab in advanced cancers. TCRdb's copy holds only in-frame clones and misses some; the assay was immunoSEQ multiplex PCR. The data show roughly 67,000 clones, around nine tenths seen once. The sample consisted of CD4+ or CD8+ T cells sorted from blood, taken in a trial of the OX40 agonist ivuxolimab. Receptor source: an adult with an advanced solid tumor such as melanoma, head and neck, liver or kidney cancer.

J is TRBJ2-2 and V is TRBV5-1, with D possibly matching TRBD2 (5 bases). The CDR3 sequence is 16 residues long. The germline CDR1 and CDR2 sequences are SGHRS and YFSETQ. The V gene lost 0 bases and the J gene lost 4 bases, with 13 bases spanning the gap. CDR3 loop: CASSLVVGVSTGELFF. The CDR3 bases are TGCGCCAGCAGCTTGGTAGTGGGAGTGAGCACCGGGGAGCTGTTTTTT.

This clone was seen more than once but under ten times. The genes are TRBV2 and TRBJ2-2; 10 positions agree with TRBD2. The J segment lost 6 bases and the V segment lost 6 bases, leaving 7 bases of the junction unmatched. CDR3 length: 15 residues. In germline, CDR1 is SNHLY, CDR2 FYNNEI. Written as DNA, the CDR3 is TGTGCCAGCAGGACCATAGCGGGAGGTTCCGGGGAGCTGTTTTTT. Its protein is CASRTIAGGSGELFF.

This clone was counted a few times. This sequence joins TRBV4-3 and TRBJ1-1, with D unresolved. The germline V gene has CDR1 LGHNA and CDR2 YSLEER. The CDR3 totals 15 residues. Trimming took off 5 bases at V and 0 bases at J, with 13 bases between the two ends. The CDR3 loop is CASSAREGLNTEAFF. The CDR3 nucleotides read TGCGCCAGCAGCGCCCGCGAAGGGTTGAACACTGAAGCTTTCTTT.

The V gene is TRBV2, the J gene TRBJ2-5, with no clear D. CDR3 size: 13 residues. V dropped 4 bases and J dropped 4 bases, with 10 bases sitting between them. Germline CDR1 and CDR2: SNHLY and FYNNEI. The CDR3 here is CASSADEVETQYF. Written as DNA, the CDR3 is TGTGCCAGCAGTGCGGATGAAGTAGAGACCCAGTACTTC. Full variable domain (outside the CDR3, taken from reference TRBV2 and TRBJ2-5): EPEVTQTPSHQVTQMGQEVILRCVPISNHLYFYWYRQILGQKVEFLVSFYNNEISEKSEIFDDQFSVERPDGSNFTLKIRSTKLEDSAMYFCASSADEVETQYFGPGTRLLVL.

This clone occurred once. This chain joins TRBV5-1 and TRBJ2-1; a possible D gene is TRBD1 (6 bases). The CDR3 runs to 13 residues. Trimming stripped 4 bases from V and 6 bases from J, with 11 bases between. Per the germline V gene, CDR1 is SGHRS and CDR2 is YFSETQ. The CDR3 DNA sequence: TGCGCCAGCAGCCCAGGGACATTCAATGAGCAGTTCTTC. Translated, it gives CASSPGTFNEQFF.

This clone was seen a single time. The chain couples TRBV18 to TRBJ2-2; 8 nucleotides agree with TRBD1. This CDR3 is built from 16 residues. Losses at the gene ends were 5 bases for V and 1 base for J; bases not matched to a gene: 6. Germline CDR1 reads KGHSH; CDR2 reads LQKENI. As DNA, the CDR3 is TGTGCCAGCTCATCTTCCGGGACAGGGAACACCGGGGAGCTGTTTTTT. It codes for CASSSSGTGNTGELFF.

The chain carries TRBV25-1 and TRBJ2-1; D gene uncertain. The CDR3 covers 12 residues. The V and J ends lost 2 bases and 7 bases respectively, with 6 bases between them. Germline values: CDR1 MGHDK, CDR2 SYGVNS. CDR3 nucleotides: TGTGCCAGCAGTGAAAACAAGAATGAGCAGTTCTTC. Translated: CASSENKNEQFF.

The V and J genes are TRBV29-1 and TRBJ2-7; 14 bases line up with TRBD2. V lost 5 bases to trimming and J lost 7 bases; unmatched junction nucleotides: 4. Germline V lookup: CDR1 SQVTM, CDR2 ANQGSEA. CDR3 length equals 13 residues. CDR3 nucleotide sequence: TGCAGCGTTAAGGGACTAGCGGGAGTTGAGCAGTACTTC. Protein: CSVKGLAGVEQYF.

This chain uses TRBV28 with TRBJ2-7; D possibly uses TRBD1 or TRBD2 (6 bases each). The CDR3 runs to 14 residues. V was shortened by 4 bases and J by 7 bases, with 17 bases between the two germline ends. From germline, CDR1 is MDHEN and CDR2 SYDVKM. CDR3 sequence reads: CASSSPPGAREQYF. CDR3 in DNA: TGTGCCAGCAGTTCCCCCCCGGGGGCACGGGAGCAGTACTTC.

This sequence joins TRBV6-1 and TRBJ2-5; a possible D gene is TRBD2 (5 bases). Germline V lookup: CDR1 MNHNS, CDR2 SASEGT. The CDR3 is 15 residues long. Trimming took off 6 bases at V and 3 bases at J, with 17 bases between the two ends. The CDR3 spells CASRGSRAGEETQYF. The CDR3 coding sequence is TGTGCCAGCAGGGGGTCGCGGGCCGGAGAAGAGACCCAGTACTTC.

CDR3 sequence: CASRSPGQAGRQFF. DNA for the CDR3: TGTGCCAGCAGATCTCCGGGACAGGCCGGTCGGCAGTTCTTC. This rearrangement joins TRBV7-9 to TRBJ2-1; 8 nucleotides line up with TRBD1. The germline V gene encodes CDR1 SEHNR and CDR2 FQNEAQ (reference sequence). Unmatched junction bases numbered 13, after V lost 6 bases and J lost 12 bases. This CDR3 comprises 14 residues. The entire variable domain, with the rest obtained from reference TRBV7-9 and TRBJ2-1, is as follows: DTGVSQNPRHKITKRGQNVTFRCDPISEHNRLYWYRQTLGQGPEFLTYFQNEAQLEKSRLLSDRFSAERPKGSFSTLEIQRTEQGDSAMYLCASRSPGQAGRQFFGPGTRLTVL.

The rearrangement joins TRBV6-6 to TRBJ2-5, with D tentatively TRBD1 (7 bases). V was pared by 5 bases and J by 3 bases, with 10 bases between. This CDR3 contains 13 residues. Germline-derived CDR1 and CDR2 are MNHNY and SVGAGI (reference sequence). CDR3: CASSAGQKETQYF. DNA of the CDR3: TGTGCCAGCAGTGCGGGACAGAAAGAGACCCAGTACTTC.

V is TRBV15 and J is TRBJ2-7; no reliable D call. This CDR3 contains 17 residues. Germline-derived CDR1 and CDR2 are LNHNV and YYDKDF (reference sequence). V was pared by 1 base and J by 3 bases, with 19 bases between. This CDR3 is CATSRGLDASLIYEQYF. The CDR3 nucleotides are TGTGCCACCAGCAGAGGCCTCGATGCTAGTCTTATCTACGAGCAGTACTTC.

V usage is TRBV29-1 and J usage is TRBJ2-7; a weak D match, TRBD1 (5 bases). Germline CDR1 is SQVTM and CDR2 is ANQGSEA. Trimming removed 5 bases at V and 3 bases at J, with 38 bases between. The CDR3 consists of 21 residues. The chain's CDR3 is CSVTLGRRLDQGSHVVYEQYF. The CDR3 coding sequence is TGCAGCGTTACCCTAGGTCGCAGATTAGATCAGGGTTCCCACGTCGTCTACGAGCAGTACTTC.

The chain couples TRBV7-9 to TRBJ1-1, with a tentative D call TRBD1 (5 bases). This CDR3 is 13 amino acids long. V was trimmed by 5 bases and J by 1 base, leaving 8 bases between them. Germline CDR1 reads SEHNR; CDR2 reads FQNEAQ (reference sequence). The CDR3 bases are TGTGCCAGCAGCCTAGGGACGAACACTGAAGCTTTCTTT. Translation: CASSLGTNTEAFF.

Only one count was recorded for this clone. The chain recombines TRBV5-1 with TRBJ2-7; tentatively, D is TRBD1 (5 bases). CDR1 and CDR2 (germline): SGHRS, YFSETQ. With 0 bases removed from V and 3 bases from J, the gap between germline ends came to 10 bases. This CDR3 contains 14 residues. CDR3 DNA: TGCGCCAGCAGCTTGGCTGGGGCCCACTACGAGCAGTACTTC. Protein product: CASSLAGAHYEQYF. The whole variable domain, filled in from reference TRBV5-1 and TRBJ2-7, reads KAGVTQTPRYLIKTRGQQVTLSCSPISGHRSVSWYQQTPGQGLQFLFEYFSETQRNKGNFPGRFSGRQFSNSRSEMNVSTLELGDSALYLCASSLAGAHYEQYFGPGTRLTVT.

V gene TRBV5-1 combines with J gene TRBJ1-3; maybe TRBD1 (6 bases). Germline V lookup: CDR1 SGHRS, CDR2 YFSETQ. V gave up 5 bases and J gave up 11 bases, with 23 bases separating them. CDR3 length: 15 amino acids. DNA for the CDR3: TGCGCCAGCAGAGCCTCGGGCTCAGGGGAAGGTGCCATATATTTT. This gives the protein CASRASGSGEGAIYF.

The chain uses TRBV21-1 and TRBJ2-7; the table calls TRBD2, which could not be checked here. TRBV21-1 is a pseudogene. The CDR3 is 15 amino acids. CDR3 sequence (DNA): TGTGCCAGCAGCAAAGTCGAGAGGCCCTGCTACGAGCAGTACTTC. Translated, it gives CASSKVERPCYEQYF.

This rearrangement joins TRBV11-2 to TRBJ1-1, with D unclear. V lost 1 base and J lost 1, with 7 bases in between. The V gene's germline CDR1 is SGHAT and CDR2 FQNNGV. This CDR3 has 14 residues. In DNA, the CDR3 is TGTGCCAGCAGCTTAGGTCTAGGGAACACTGAAGCTTTCTTT. Its protein is CASSLGLGNTEAFF.

The chain is built from TRBV18 and TRBJ1-3; TRBD1 might be the D (6 bases). Trimming pared 3 bases from V and 4 bases from J, leaving 19 bases between. This CDR3 is 17 amino acids long. Germline V lookup: CDR1 KGHSH, CDR2 LQKENI. The CDR3 sequence: CASSPDRDVTVGNTIYF. CDR3 DNA: TGTGCCAGCTCACCGGACAGAGATGTTACGGTCGGAAACACCATATATTTT.

The chain is built from TRBV4-1 and TRBJ2-5; TRBD1 matches 7 bases. Germline V CDR1 and CDR2: MGHRA, YSYEKL. J gave up 2 bases and V 4 bases, and 7 bases lay outside the gene matches. The CDR3 length is 15 residues. CDR3 residues: CASSRWTGLQETQYF. The CDR3 DNA reads TGCGCCAGCAGCCGATGGACAGGACTTCAAGAGACCCAGTACTTC.

V and J are TRBV7-6 and TRBJ2-5; D may be TRBD2 (5 bases). TRBJ2-7 matches the DNA end more closely, so the J call is doubtful. Germline V gene data show CDR1 as SGHVS and CDR2 as FNYEAQ. The CDR3 runs 12 residues. The CDR3 reads CASSLGRGEQYF. The CDR3, as DNA: TGTGCCAGCAGCTTAGGACGGGGCGAGCAGTACTTC.

The chain uses TRBV13 and TRBJ1-3; D not resolved. V lost 1 base to trimming and J lost 6 bases, with 16 bases between them. Germline-derived CDR1 and CDR2 are PRHDT and FYEKMQ (reference sequence). The CDR3 is 16 amino acids. This chain's CDR3 is CASSLETGINENTIYF. CDR3 nucleotides: TGTGCCAGCAGCTTAGAAACGGGGATCAATGAAAACACCATATATTTT.

This clone has a single count. The chain carries TRBV25-1 and TRBJ2-4; D is ambiguous. Germline loops: CDR1 MGHDK, CDR2 SYGVNS. The V and J ends lost 1 base and 4 bases respectively, with 5 bases between them. The CDR3 has 13 amino acids. The CDR3 DNA sequence: TGTGCCAGCAGTGAATCCATAAAAAACATTCAGTACTTC. This sequence encodes CASSESIKNIQYF.

The genes are TRBV19 and TRBJ2-2; 8 nucleotides agree with TRBD1. Looked up from germline, CDR1 is LNHDA and CDR2 is SQIVND (reference sequence). With 5 bases clipped from V and 13 bases from J, the junction kept 9 bases outside the gene matches. This CDR3 is 13 amino acids long. CDR3 loop: CASSVDRVEGLFF. In DNA, the CDR3 is TGTGCCAGTAGTGTGGACAGGGTCGAGGGGCTGTTTTTT.

The gene calls are TRBV5-5 and TRBJ2-1; TRBD2 is a possible D gene (6 bases). Trimming left V 1 base short and J 13 bases short, with 15 bases between. There are 13 residues in the CDR3. Germline V gives CDR1 SGHKS, CDR2 YYEKEE (reference sequence). CDR3 residues: CASSLNPGEFQFF. Here the CDR3 DNA reads TGTGCCAGCAGCTTGAACCCGGGGGAGTTCCAGTTCTTC.

The V call is TRBV19, the J call TRBJ2-5; no reliable D call. V was trimmed by 5 bases and J by 6 bases, leaving 19 bases between them. Looked up from germline, CDR1 is LNHDA and CDR2 is SQIVND (reference sequence). The CDR3 runs 15 residues. Here the CDR3 reads CASSDNFMGGKTQYF. The DNA of the CDR3 is TGTGCCAGTAGTGACAATTTTATGGGTGGGAAGACCCAGTACTTC.

The V gene is TRBV4-3, the J gene TRBJ2-1, with 14 bases that match TRBD2. The CDR3 spans 20 residues. V dropped 0 bases and J dropped 4; count of bases not matched to a gene: 11. Germline CDR1 is LGHNA and CDR2 is YSLEER. The CDR3 coding sequence is TGCGCCAGCAGCCAAGATTTGGGACTAGCGGGAGTAGCGACATACAATGAGCAGTTCTTC. Translating it yields CASSQDLGLAGVATYNEQFF.

This rearrangement joins TRBV5-4 to TRBJ1-2, with TRBD1 matching 7 bases. The length of the CDR3 is 16 residues. With V trimmed by 1 base and J by 0 bases, 6 bases remained unmatched. Germline V gene sequence: CDR1 SGHNT, CDR2 YYREEE (reference sequence). The DNA of the CDR3 is TGTGCCAGCAGCTTGTCTTCAGGGGGTTCTAACTATGGCTACACCTTC. Translated, it gives CASSLSSGGSNYGYTF.

The chain joins TRBV12-5 to TRBJ1-5; no definite D call. Trimming pared 4 bases from V and 5 bases from J, leaving 6 bases between. CDR1 LGHNT and CDR2 FRNRAP come from the germline V gene. This CDR3 has 12 residues. The CDR3 DNA sequence: TGTGCTAGTGGTTCCTCATATCAGCCCCAGCATTTT. Translated: CASGSSYQPQHF. Based on the CDR3 plus reference TRBV12-5 and TRBJ1-5, the full variable domain is DARVTQTPRHKVTEMGQEVTMRCQPILGHNTVFWYRQTMMQGLELLAYFRNRAPLDDSGMPKDRFSAEMPDATLATLKIQPSEPRDSAVYFCASGSSYQPQHFGDGTRLSIL.